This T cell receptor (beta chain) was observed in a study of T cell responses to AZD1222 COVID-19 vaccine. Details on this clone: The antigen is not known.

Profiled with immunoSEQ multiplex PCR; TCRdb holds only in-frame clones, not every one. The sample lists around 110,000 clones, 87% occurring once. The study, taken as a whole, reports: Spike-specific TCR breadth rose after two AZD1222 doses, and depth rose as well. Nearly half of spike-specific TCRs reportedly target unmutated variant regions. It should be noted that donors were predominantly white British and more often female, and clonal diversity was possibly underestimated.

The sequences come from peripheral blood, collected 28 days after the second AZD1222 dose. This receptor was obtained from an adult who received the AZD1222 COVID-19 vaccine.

The CDR3 DNA sequence: TGTGCCAGCAGCTTAGGGGCAGGGGGCGAGGAGACCCAGTACTTC. Residues: CASSLGAGGEETQYF. The chain is built from TRBV11-3 and TRBJ2-5, with TRBD1 matching 8 bases. The CDR3 runs 15 residues. After removal of 1 base from V and 5 bases from J, the junction contained 6 bases not matched to a gene. Germline lookup yields CDR1 SGHNT and CDR2 YENEEA.